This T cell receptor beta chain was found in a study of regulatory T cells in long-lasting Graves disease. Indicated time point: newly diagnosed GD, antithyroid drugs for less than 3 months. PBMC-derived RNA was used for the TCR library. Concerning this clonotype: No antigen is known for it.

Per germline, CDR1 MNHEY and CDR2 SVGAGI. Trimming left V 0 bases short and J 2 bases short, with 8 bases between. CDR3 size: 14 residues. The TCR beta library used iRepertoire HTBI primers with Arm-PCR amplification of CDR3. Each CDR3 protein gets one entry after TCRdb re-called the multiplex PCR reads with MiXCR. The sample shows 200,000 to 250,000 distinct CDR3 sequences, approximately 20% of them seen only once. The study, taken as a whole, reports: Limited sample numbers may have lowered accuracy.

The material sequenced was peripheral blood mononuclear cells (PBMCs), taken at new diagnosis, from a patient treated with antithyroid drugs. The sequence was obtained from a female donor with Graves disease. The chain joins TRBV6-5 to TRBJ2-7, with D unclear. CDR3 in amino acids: CASSYSIGTYEQYF. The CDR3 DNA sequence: TGTGCCAGCAGTTACTCGATAGGTACCTACGAGCAGTACTTC.